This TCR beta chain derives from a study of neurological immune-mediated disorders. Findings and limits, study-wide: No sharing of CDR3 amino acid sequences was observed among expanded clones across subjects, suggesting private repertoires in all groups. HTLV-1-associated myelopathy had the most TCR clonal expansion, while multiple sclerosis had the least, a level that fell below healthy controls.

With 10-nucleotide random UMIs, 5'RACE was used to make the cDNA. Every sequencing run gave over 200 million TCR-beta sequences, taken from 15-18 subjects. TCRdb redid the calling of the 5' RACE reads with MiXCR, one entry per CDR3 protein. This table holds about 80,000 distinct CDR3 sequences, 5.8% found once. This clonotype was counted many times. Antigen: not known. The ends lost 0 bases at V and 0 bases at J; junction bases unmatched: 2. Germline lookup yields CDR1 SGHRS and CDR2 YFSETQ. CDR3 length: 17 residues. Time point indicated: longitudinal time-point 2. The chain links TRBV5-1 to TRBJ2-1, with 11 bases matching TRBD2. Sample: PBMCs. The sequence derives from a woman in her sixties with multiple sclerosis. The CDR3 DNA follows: TGCGCCAGCAGCTTGGCCCTAGCGGGGGGCTCCTACAATGAGCAGTTCTTC. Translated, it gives CASSLALAGGSYNEQFF.